The entry that follows covers one T cell receptor beta chain sequence. This clonotype was seen a few times. Its antigen remains undetermined. The sample holds no much larger clone one base away, and base qualities are not on file. The method behind the library was 5' RACE. For sequencing, an Illumina HiSeq 2500 was employed. A second about 7 to 11 cycle PCR used a sample-barcoded 5' primer and a J-beta primer mix. A unique molecular identifier was introduced onto each TCR beta cDNA molecule by a template-switch 5' adaptor carrying 12 random nucleotides. Each sample yielded at least 2.5 million CDR3-containing paired-end reads. First-strand cDNA synthesis was performed from all RNA using the Mint cDNA synthesis kit, with priming by a TRBC-specific oligonucleotide. Following uracil-DNA glycosylase treatment, a first 18-cycle PCR with universal primers M1SS and BC2_uni_R was performed on all cDNA. Processing in the source paper ran as follows. Normalization of each sample was performed by random selection of 1 million high-quality reads, each carrying a distinct molecular identifier. Reads sharing molecular identifiers were discarded rather than binned into consensus sequences. MiTCR, set to a Q25 quality threshold and the strictest error-elimination algorithm, was used for CDR3 identification, clonotype clustering and error correction. Lower-bound total TCR beta diversity was estimated with a nonparametric unseen species model using Euler transformation. TCRdb applied fastp at Q25 and MiXCR to the public reads, then kept only in-frame beta chains. Rows are combined by CDR3 protein, so each entry shows the most common genes and DNA. Clone size and V and J calls follow TCRdb, not the original study. This sample is represented by around 800,000 distinct CDR3 sequences; under 30% of them were singletons. The ten largest clonotypes hold around 2.9% of the sample.

This record belongs to a study of blood T cells in healthy people across ages (dated by TCRdb to between 2015 and 2016). In terms of the full investigation: In model experiments, template switching captured about one uniquely barcoded TCR beta cDNA molecule for every two T cells. The study measured age-related changes in TCR beta repertoire diversity using deep sequencing normalized with unique cDNA molecular identifiers. The donors were split into four age groups: young (average approximately 16 years), middle-aged (more than 35), aged (about 56) and long-lived (roughly 86). Using the same blood draw, the study looked at two additional independent replicas of 1 million unique cDNA reads for two donors, one aged 18 to 29 and the other aged 80 or older.

The donors were 40 or so Caucasian individuals from Russia, aged about 6 to 100 years, who were systemically healthy. Each donor gave about 9.8 milliliters of peripheral blood, drawn into EDTA-treated Vacutainer tubes. Ficoll-Paque density-gradient centrifugation was used to isolate PBMCs, with at least 7 million per sample. Total RNA was extracted from PBMCs with Trizol reagent, with at least 5 micrograms obtained per sample. For every donor, flow cytometry on a PBMC aliquot measured the percentage of naive CD45RAhigh/CD27high T cells. The research as a whole found: Observed TCR beta diversity correlated strongly with the percentage of naive T cells measured by flow cytometry. The CMV infection status of donors was not known, potentially confounding age-related changes in expanded clonotypes. As age increased, observed TCR beta diversity per million T cells dropped in a roughly linear way, and a significant reduction was already evident by age 40. Compared with the aged group, the long-lived group had more naive CD4+ T cells, fewer expanded clones and increased TCR diversity, suggesting age selection. Estimates of total diversity from one million sequenced T cells were regarded as lower bounds and underestimates. Conclusive comparison of naive and antigen-experienced compartments was prevented by the profiling of bulk unsorted PBMCs.

This sample was also put to use in a study of T cells of mothers and their children. As that second paper reports: The donors were nine systemically healthy Caucasian individuals, made up of three mothers and their six children. cDNA synthesis consumed the entire amount of extracted RNA, loaded at around 1.4 ug RNA in each 15 ul reaction. In the second PCR, sample barcodes and 2-4 random nucleotides were introduced via the M1S primer. Each mother yielded over 9 million TCR beta CDR3 reads and each child about 3 million reads. In both related and unrelated pairs, thymic selection shapes the output of TCR recombination in a similar way, with inherited differences having only a minor effect. Normalized repertoire overlap in related mother-child pairs was always slightly higher than in unrelated mother-child pairs, but the difference was never significant. No persistent microchimeric T cell clones were found, with a detection sensitivity of approximately 100 clones per million clonotypes. To look for features that set related mother-child pairs apart from unrelated individuals, the researchers ran deep NGS to compare the TCR beta repertoires of mothers and children. Mothers averaged approximately 41 +/- 4 years of age and children averaged about 10 +/- 4 years. After adapter ligation with NEBNext reagents, the libraries were sequenced on Illumina HiSeq 2000 with 100+100 nt paired-end reads. Mother and child libraries were prepared a month apart and sequenced in separate runs to prevent cross-contamination. Between roughly 450,000 and 2,200,000 distinct TCR beta clonotypes were identified per donor. Naive TCR beta clonotypes were estimated from low-frequency clonotypes matched to each donor's FACS-determined naive share, without sorting.

What was sequenced was blood. The clonotype comes from a boy younger than 18 in good health.

The bases are TGTGCCACCGAAGAGAAAAGTGCAGGGAGCTCCTACAATGAGCAGTTCTTC. Its protein reads: CATEEKSAGSSYNEQFF. Recombination connected TRBV15 to TRBJ2-1; the D segment might be TRBD1 or TRBD2, since each matches 5 bases. Per the germline V gene (reference sequence), LNHNV is the CDR1 and YYDKDF is the CDR2. Trimming takes 8 bases from V and 0 bases from J, and the germline ends sit 20 bases apart. Including cysteine and phenylalanine, the CDR3 has 17 amino acids. Left in the record is the CDR3 DNA by itself, 51 bases read in frame from the first base. This CDR3, with the reference TRBV15 and TRBJ2-1 proteins standing in past its ends, gives the full variable domain DAMVIQNPRYQVTQFGKPVTLSCSQTLNHNVMYWYQQKSSQAPKLLFHYYDKDFNNEADTPDNFQSRRPNTSFCFLDIRSPGLGDTAMYLCATEEKSAGSSYNEQFFGPGTRLTVL.